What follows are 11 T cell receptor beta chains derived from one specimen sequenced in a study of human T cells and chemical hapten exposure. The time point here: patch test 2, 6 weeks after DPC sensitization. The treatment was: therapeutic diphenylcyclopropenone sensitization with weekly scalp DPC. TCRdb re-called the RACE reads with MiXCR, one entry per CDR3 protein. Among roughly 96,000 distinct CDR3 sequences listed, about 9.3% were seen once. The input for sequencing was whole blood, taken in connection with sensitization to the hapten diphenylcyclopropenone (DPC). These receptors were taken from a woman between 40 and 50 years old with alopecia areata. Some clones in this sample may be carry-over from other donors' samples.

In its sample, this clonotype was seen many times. The CDR3 sequence: CASSYSPSDSRGYF. Written as DNA, the CDR3 is TGTGCCAGCAGTTACTCACCCTCGGACAGCCGTGGGTACTTC. The genes are TRBV6-5 and TRBJ2-5; D is perhaps TRBD1 (6 bases). The CDR3 has 14 residues. The germline CDR1 and CDR2 sequences are MNHEY and SVGAGI. V dropped 0 bases and J dropped 13 bases, with 18 bases sitting between them.

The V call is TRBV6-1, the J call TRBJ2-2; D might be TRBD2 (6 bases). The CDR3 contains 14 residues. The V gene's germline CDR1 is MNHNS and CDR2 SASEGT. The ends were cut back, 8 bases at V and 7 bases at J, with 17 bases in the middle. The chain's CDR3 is CASERGGIGGELFF. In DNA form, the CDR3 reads TGTGCCAGCGAGAGAGGCGGGATCGGCGGGGAGCTGTTTTTT.

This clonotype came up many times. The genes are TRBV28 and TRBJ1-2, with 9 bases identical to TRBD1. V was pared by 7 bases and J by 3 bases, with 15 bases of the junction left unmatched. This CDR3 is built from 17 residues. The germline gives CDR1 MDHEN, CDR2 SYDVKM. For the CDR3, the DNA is TGTGCCAGCACGTCCGGGACAGGGAATATTCGGGACTATGGCTACACCTTC. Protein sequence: CASTSGTGNIRDYGYTF.

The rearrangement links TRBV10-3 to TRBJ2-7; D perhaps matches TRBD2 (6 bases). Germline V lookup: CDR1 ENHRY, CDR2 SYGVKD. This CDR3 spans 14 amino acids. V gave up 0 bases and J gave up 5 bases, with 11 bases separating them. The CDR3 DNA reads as TGTGCCATCAGTGAGTCCGGGAGTGGAAACGAGCAGTACTTC. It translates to CAISESGSGNEQYF.

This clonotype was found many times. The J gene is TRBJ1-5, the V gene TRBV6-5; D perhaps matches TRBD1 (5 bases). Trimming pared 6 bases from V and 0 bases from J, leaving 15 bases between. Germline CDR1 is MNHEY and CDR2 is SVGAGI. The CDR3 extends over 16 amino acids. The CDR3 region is CASRSGTAYSNQPQHF. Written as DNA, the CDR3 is TGTGCCAGCAGATCGGGGACGGCGTATAGCAATCAGCCCCAGCATTTT.

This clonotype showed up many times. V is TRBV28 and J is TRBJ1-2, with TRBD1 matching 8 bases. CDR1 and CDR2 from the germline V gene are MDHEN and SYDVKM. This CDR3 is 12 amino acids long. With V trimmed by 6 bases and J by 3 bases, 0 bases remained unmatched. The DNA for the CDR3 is TGTGCCAGCAGGACAGGGGACTATGGCTACACCTTC. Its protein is CASRTGDYGYTF.

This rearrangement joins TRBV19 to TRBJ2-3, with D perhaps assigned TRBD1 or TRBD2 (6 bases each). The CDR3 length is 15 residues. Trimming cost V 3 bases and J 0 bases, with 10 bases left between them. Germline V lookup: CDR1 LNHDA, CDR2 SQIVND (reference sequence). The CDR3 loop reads CASSIIGGSTDTQYF. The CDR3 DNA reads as TGTGCCAGTAGTATTATAGGGGGGAGCACAGATACGCAGTATTTT.

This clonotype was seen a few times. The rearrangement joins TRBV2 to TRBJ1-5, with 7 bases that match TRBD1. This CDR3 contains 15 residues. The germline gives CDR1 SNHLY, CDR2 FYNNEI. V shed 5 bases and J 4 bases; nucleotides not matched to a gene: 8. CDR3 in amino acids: CASSTGVGGNQPQHF. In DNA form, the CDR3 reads TGTGCCAGCAGTACAGGGGTGGGAGGAAATCAGCCCCAGCATTTT.

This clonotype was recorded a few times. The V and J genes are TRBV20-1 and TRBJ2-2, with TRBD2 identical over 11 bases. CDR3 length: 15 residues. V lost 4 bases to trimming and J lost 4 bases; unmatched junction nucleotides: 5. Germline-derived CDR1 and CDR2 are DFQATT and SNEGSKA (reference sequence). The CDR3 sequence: CSAIQTSGTTGELFF. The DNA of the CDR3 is TGCAGTGCTATCCAGACTAGCGGGACCACCGGGGAGCTGTTTTTT.

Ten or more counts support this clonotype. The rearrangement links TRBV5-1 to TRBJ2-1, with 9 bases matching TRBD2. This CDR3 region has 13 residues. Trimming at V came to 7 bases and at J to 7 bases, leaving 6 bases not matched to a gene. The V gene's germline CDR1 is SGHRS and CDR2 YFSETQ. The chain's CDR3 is CASSRSGRNEQFF. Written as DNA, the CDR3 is TGCGCCAGCTCCCGGAGCGGGAGGAATGAGCAGTTCTTC.

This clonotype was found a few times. The CDR3 here is CASSFGTGNQPQHF. DNA for the CDR3: TGTGCCAGCAGCTTCGGGACAGGCAATCAGCCCCAGCATTTT. This sequence joins TRBV28 and TRBJ1-5; TRBD1 agrees at 7 bases. The CDR3 is 14 residues long. CDR1 is MDHEN and CDR2 is SYDVKM in the germline V gene. V was clipped by 6 bases and J by 2 bases; unmatched bases: 4.